This is a list of T cell receptor beta chains from one sample in a study of blood T cell repertoires in COVID-19. This table comes from immunoSEQ multiplex PCR, and its TCRdb copy is limited to in-frame clones, with some not included. Seen here are approximately 230,000 clones, just over 85% observed once, and the top ten hold 2% to 2.5%. Sequenced input: peripheral blood. Every receptor here comes from a man aged 25-45 years who had recovered from COVID-19. CDR3s include the opening cysteine and the closing phenylalanine or tryptophan. The D gene is left open where the match is weak. A clone size is listed for some rows: how often the clone was seen (once, few, many), or a class if it is expanded.

d_gene	v_gene	j_gene	abundance	CDR3aa	CDR3nt
NA	TRBV12-3/TRBV12-4	TRBJ2-2	once	CAGGGDTGELFF	TGTGCCGGTGGAGGGGACACCGGGGAGCTGTTTTTT
TRBD1	TRBV2	TRBJ2-6	NA	CASSGTVTSGANVLTF	TGTGCCAGCAGCGGGACAGTAACCTCTGGGGCCAACGTCCTGACTTTC
NA	TRBV9	TRBJ1-6	NA	CASGIAGGGSPLHF	TGTGCCAGCGGAATTGCCGGGGGAGGATCACCCCTCCACTTT
TRBD2	TRBV5-1	TRBJ2-2	once	CASSPSGNTGELFF	TGCGCCAGCAGCCCTAGCGGGAACACCGGGGAGCTGTTTTTT
TRBD2	TRBV5-1	TRBJ2-5	NA	CASSLASGGAAETQYF	TGCGCCAGCAGCTTGGCTAGCGGGGGGGCCGCGGAGACCCAGTACTTC
NA	TRBV2	TRBJ2-6	NA	CASGPSGRLTF	TGTGCCAGCGGCCCTTCAGGGCGCCTGACTTTC
TRBD1	TRBV6-9	TRBJ1-5	NA	CASSTNRGLGQPQHF	TGTGCCAGCAGTACTAACAGGGGGTTAGGACAGCCCCAGCATTTT
TRBD2	TRBV5-8	TRBJ2-5	NA	CASSLPSGGTGETQYF	TGTGCCAGCAGCTTGCCTAGCGGGGGGACGGGGGAGACCCAGTACTTC
NA	TRBV19	TRBJ1-5	NA	CASSGGAQHF	TGTGCCAGTAGTGGGGGGGCCCAGCATTTT
NA	TRBV5-6	TRBJ2-7	NA	CASSPDLGAYEQYF	TGTGCCAGCAGCCCGGATTTGGGAGCCTACGAGCAGTACTTC
NA	TRBV4-1	TRBJ1-6	NA	CASSQVLTQSYSPLHF	TGCGCCAGCAGCCAAGTCCTAACCCAATCCTATTCACCCCTCCACTTT
NA	TRBV2	TRBJ1-4	NA	CASSEGREGEKLFF	TGTGCCAGCAGTGAGGGGAGGGAAGGTGAAAAACTGTTTTTT
TRBD1	TRBV7-2	TRBJ1-5	NA	CASSKSRQGAYNQPQHF	TGTGCCAGCAGCAAATCCAGACAGGGGGCCTACAATCAGCCCCAGCATTTT
NA	TRBV10-3	TRBJ2-7	NA	CAISEVNFRVQYEQYF	TGTGCCATCAGTGAGGTGAATTTCAGGGTCCAATACGAGCAGTACTTC
NA	TRBV4-3	TRBJ2-7	NA	CASSQASSYEQYF	TGCGCCAGCAGCCAAGCTTCGTCCTACGAGCAGTACTTC
NA	TRBV6-1	TRBJ2-2	few	CASSDRGNTGELFF	TGTGCCAGCAGTGACAGGGGCAACACCGGGGAGCTGTTTTTT
NA	TRBV2	TRBJ1-2	NA	CASILLGGNYGYTF	TGTGCCAGCATCCTCCTGGGAGGGAACTATGGCTACACCTTC
NA	TRBV11-2	TRBJ2-2	NA	CASSPTITGELFF	TGTGCCAGCAGCCCTACGATTACCGGGGAGCTGTTTTTT
NA	TRBV12-3/TRBV12-4	TRBJ1-2	NA	CASSFTGTGYTF	TGTGCCAGCAGTTTCACAGGGACAGGCTACACCTTC
NA	TRBV28	TRBJ2-7	few	CASLANYEQYF	TGTGCCAGCCTCGCGAACTACGAGCAGTACTTC
TRBD1	TRBV27	TRBJ1-5	NA	CASSLGMGQGFGEHQPQHF	TGTGCCAGCAGTTTAGGGATGGGACAGGGTTTTGGGGAACATCAGCCCCAGCATTTT
NA	TRBV21-1	TRBJ1-4	NA	CAGGVGQQKLFF	TGTGCCGGTGGGGTAGGACAGCAAAAACTGTTTTTT
TRBD1	TRBV11-2	TRBJ2-3	NA	CASSPDRVQGTDTQYF	TGTGCCAGCAGCCCAGACAGGGTTCAGGGCACAGATACGCAGTATTTT
TRBD1	TRBV5-5	TRBJ1-2	NA	CASRKAGTGVTDYGYTF	TGTGCCAGCAGAAAAGCCGGGACAGGGGTTACGGACTATGGCTACACCTTC
NA	TRBV4-3	TRBJ1-2	NA	CASSQVVTRADGYTF	TGCGCCAGCAGCCAAGTCGTGACCAGGGCGGACGGCTACACCTTC
TRBD1	TRBV27	TRBJ2-7	NA	CASSLFGTGGPEQYF	TGTGCCAGCAGTTTATTTGGGACAGGGGGCCCCGAGCAGTACTTC
NA	TRBV13	TRBJ2-5	NA	CASSLRGQETQYF	TGTGCCAGCAGCTTACGGGGGCAAGAGACCCAGTACTTC
TRBD2	TRBV3-1/TRBV3-2	TRBJ2-3	NA	CASSPQASGGTDTQYF	TGTGCCAGCAGCCCCCAGGCCAGCGGGGGCACAGATACGCAGTATTTT
NA	TRBV9	TRBJ2-2	NA	CASSQGGQTYTGELFF	TGTGCCAGCAGCCAAGGAGGACAGACATACACCGGGGAGCTGTTTTTT
NA	TRBV7-2	TRBJ2-3	NA	CASSLMRGGSADTQYF	TGTGCCAGCAGCTTAATGCGGGGAGGTAGCGCAGATACGCAGTATTTT
NA	TRBV6-6	TRBJ1-1	NA	CASSLGDTEAFF	TGTGCCAGCAGTCTAGGGGACACTGAAGCTTTCTTT
NA	TRBV5-1	TRBJ1-1	NA	CASSLAWQNTEAFF	TGCGCCAGCAGCTTGGCCTGGCAGAACACTGAAGCTTTCTTT
NA	TRBV18	TRBJ1-2	NA	CASSPGRGNYGYTF	TGTGCCAGCTCACCCGGCAGAGGGAACTATGGCTACACCTTC
NA	TRBV25-1	TRBJ1-1	NA	CASSVTGPEAFF	TGTGCCAGCAGTGTTACAGGGCCTGAAGCTTTCTTT
NA	TRBV19	TRBJ1-2	NA	CASSMIQEEGYTF	TGTGCCAGTAGTATGATCCAGGAAGAGGGCTACACCTTC
TRBD2	TRBV11-2	TRBJ2-1	NA	CASSPRTAGGPGEQFF	TGTGCCAGCAGCCCAAGGACGGCGGGGGGGCCAGGAGAGCAGTTCTTC
TRBD1	TRBV4-1	TRBJ2-1	NA	CASSFSWDREYNEQFF	TGCGCCAGCAGCTTCTCTTGGGACAGAGAATACAATGAGCAGTTCTTC
NA	TRBV3-1/TRBV3-2	TRBJ1-1	NA	CASSRVQGLNTEAFF	TGTGCCAGCAGTAGAGTACAGGGTTTGAACACTGAAGCTTTCTTT
NA	TRBV5-1	TRBJ1-1	NA	CASSLWPKNTEAFF	TGCGCCAGCAGCTTGTGGCCAAAGAACACTGAAGCTTTCTTT
TRBD1	TRBV19	TRBJ1-5	NA	CASRSQGVDQPQHF	TGTGCCAGTAGAAGTCAGGGGGTCGACCAGCCCCAGCATTTT
NA	TRBV14	TRBJ1-2	many	CASSQDSIPRGYTF	TGTGCCAGCAGCCAAGATAGCATCCCACGGGGCTACACCTTC
NA	TRBV4-3	TRBJ2-3	NA	CASSQVGARDTQYF	TGCGCCAGCAGCCAAGTGGGGGCCCGAGATACGCAGTATTTT
TRBD2	TRBV19	TRBJ2-3	NA	CASSTPSGGTDTQYF	TGTGCCAGTAGTACCCCTAGCGGGGGAACAGATACGCAGTATTTT
NA	TRBV11-2	TRBJ1-1	NA	CASSLRDTEAFF	TGTGCCAGCAGCTTACGGGATACTGAAGCTTTCTTT
TRBD1	TRBV18	TRBJ1-6	NA	CASSFTGTGTGGDTLHF	TGTGCCAGCTCATTCACTGGAACCGGGACAGGGGGTGATACCCTCCACTTT
TRBD2	TRBV27	TRBJ2-7	NA	CASRGGSGTSTSYEQYF	TGTGCCAGCAGGGGGGGGAGCGGGACCTCTACCTCCTACGAGCAGTACTTC
TRBD1	TRBV12-3/TRBV12-4	TRBJ1-1	few	CASSPRDRAEAFF	TGTGCCAGCAGTCCTAGGGACAGAGCTGAAGCTTTCTTT
NA	TRBV2	TRBJ1-1	NA	CASRHSGNTEAFF	TGTGCCAGCAGGCATTCAGGGAACACTGAAGCTTTCTTT
TRBD1	TRBV9	TRBJ1-3	NA	CASSALDRASLNTIYF	TGTGCCAGCAGCGCTTTGGACAGGGCCTCTTTAAACACCATATATTTT
TRBD1	TRBV3-1/TRBV3-2	TRBJ2-3	NA	CASSHRGQGGDTQYF	TGTGCCAGCAGCCATCGGGGACAGGGGGGAGATACGCAGTATTTT
NA	TRBV3-1/TRBV3-2	TRBJ1-3	NA	CASSQDYYGGNTIYF	TGTGCCAGCAGCCAAGATTACTACGGTGGAAACACCATATATTTT
NA	TRBV25-1	TRBJ1-1	NA	CASSQVPGNTEAFF	TGTGCCAGCAGCCAGGTCCCAGGGAACACTGAAGCTTTCTTT